These 20 T cell receptor beta chains share one sample of origin, sequenced in a study of T cells in Graves' hyperthyroidism and ophthalmopathy. RNA transcripts yielded amplified TCR beta CDR3 regions. Initially, a first-round RT-PCR of the TCR CDR3 employed the HTBI primer set. TCRdb re-called the multiplex PCR reads with MiXCR, one entry per CDR3 protein. The table records roughly 130,000 distinct CDR3 sequences, 22% of them present only once. The sequencing input was blood. All receptors derive from a woman aged 45-59 years with Graves' hyperthyroidism that later progressed to Graves' ophthalmopathy.

Worth noting for this clonotype: A much larger clone sits a single nucleotide away, making a read error possible. The V gene is TRBV20-1, the J gene TRBJ2-7; D possibly corresponds to TRBD2 (5 bases). Germline lookup yields CDR1 DFQATT and CDR2 SNEGSKA (reference sequence). Trimming left V 1 base short and J 0 bases short, with 7 bases between. CDR3 length: 13 amino acids. CDR3 loop: CSARGLYSYEQYF. The CDR3 nucleotides are TGCAGTGCTAGAGGACTATACTCCTACGAGCAGTACTTC.

This clonotype was seen only a few times. CDR3 coding DNA: TGTGCCAGCAGCGTAGCTACAGGGGGGGCGTTTGGCTACACCTTC. Amino acids: CASSVATGGAFGYTF. The chain recombines TRBV9 with TRBJ1-2, with 8 bases lining up with TRBD1. V dropped 0 bases and J dropped 7; count of bases not matched to a gene: 8. The germline gives CDR1 SGDLS, CDR2 YYNGEE. The CDR3 runs 15 residues.

This clonotype was seen more than once but under ten times. The V call is TRBV6-2 or TRBV6-3, the J call TRBJ2-6, with 7 bases aligning to TRBD2. This CDR3 spans 15 amino acids. V was pared by 6 bases and J by 2 bases, with 4 bases of the junction left unmatched. From germline, CDR1 is MNHEY and CDR2 SVGEGT. CDR3 sequence reads: CASSRAGAGANVLTF. The CDR3 nucleotides are TGTGCCAGCAGCCGGGCGGGAGCTGGGGCCAACGTCCTGACTTTC.

This clonotype was seen at least ten times. The chain joins TRBV11-2 to TRBJ2-5, with 9 bases matching TRBD1. Trimming cost V 1 base and J 1 base; bases outside gene matches: 4. Germline lookup yields CDR1 SGHAT and CDR2 FQNNGV. CDR3 size: 16 residues. The CDR3: CASSLAGTGRQETQYF. The DNA for the CDR3 is TGTGCCAGCAGCTTAGCCGGGACAGGGCGCCAAGAGACCCAGTACTTC. The full variable domain, completed using reference TRBV11-2 and TRBJ2-5, is EAGVAQSPRYKIIEKRQSVAFWCNPISGHATLYWYQQILGQGPKLLIQFQNNGVVDDSQLPKDRFSAERLKGVDSTLKIQPAKLEDSAVYLCASSLAGTGRQETQYFGPGTRLLVL.

This clonotype was seen a handful of times. CDR3 DNA sequence: TGCGCCAGCAGTGAAAATCCCGGAGACAGGGGGGCTTTCTTT. Translation gives CASSENPGDRGAFF. The gene calls are TRBV10-2 and TRBJ1-1, with 9 bases aligning to TRBD1. The germline CDR1 and CDR2 sequences are WSHSY and SAAADI. J gave up 11 bases and V 3 bases, and 10 bases lay outside the gene matches. This CDR3 comprises 14 residues.

This clonotype was picked up a small number of times. The chain couples TRBV15 to TRBJ1-1; D call uncertain. Trimming pared 5 bases from V and 1 base from J, leaving 8 bases between. The length of the CDR3 is 13 residues. From germline, CDR1 is LNHNV and CDR2 YYDKDF (reference sequence). The CDR3 loop is CATSLDGNTEAFF. The CDR3 coding sequence is TGTGCCACCAGCCTCGACGGGAACACTGAAGCTTTCTTT.

Concerning this clonotype: Possible read error: a much larger clone is one base away. This sequence joins TRBV20-1 and TRBJ2-1; D is unresolved. The CDR3 length is 15 residues. Germline-derived CDR1 and CDR2 are DFQATT and SNEGSKA (reference sequence). Trimming took 5 bases from V and 4 from J, leaving 18 bases between them. The chain's CDR3 is CSAGTLLGRYNEQFF. The CDR3 DNA reads as TGCAGTGCTGGCACACTTTTGGGCAGATACAATGAGCAGTTCTTC.

This clonotype has a count of ten or more. The chain links TRBV11-1 to TRBJ2-7; D ambiguous. CDR1 and CDR2 (germline): SGHAT, FQDESV (reference sequence). Trimming cost V 2 bases and J 7 bases, with 15 bases left between them. The length of the CDR3 is 14 residues. The CDR3 coding sequence is TGTGCCAGCAGCTTAAGTCTTGTATATTCAGAGCAGTACTTC. Its protein product is CASSLSLVYSEQYF.

This clonotype was observed many times. V usage is TRBV5-6 and J usage is TRBJ2-1; no reliable D call. The germline V and J ends were trimmed by 2 bases and 2 bases, with 11 bases remaining between them. The CDR3 is 15 amino acids. The germline CDR1 and CDR2 sequences are SGHDT and YYEEEE. Written as DNA, the CDR3 is TGTGCCAGCAGCTTTGACAAGAACGCCTACAATGAGCAGTTCTTC. Amino acid sequence: CASSFDKNAYNEQFF.

This clonotype was found many times. The gene calls are TRBV5-1 and TRBJ2-2; 9 bases line up with TRBD2. Germline trimming cut 0 bases from V and 0 bases from J; bases unmatched to any gene: 3. Germline CDR1 is SGHRS and CDR2 is YFSETQ. The length of the CDR3 is 17 residues. The CDR3 reads CASSLVLAGTNTGELFF. CDR3 nucleotides: TGCGCCAGCAGCTTGGTGCTAGCGGGAACGAACACCGGGGAGCTGTTTTTT.

Ten or more counts support this clonotype. The DNA for the CDR3 is TGTGCCAGCAGCTATAGGGTTAGACAGGGGACGAACACTGAAGCTTTCTTT. This gives the protein CASSYRVRQGTNTEAFF. V usage is TRBV11-2 and J usage is TRBJ1-1; TRBD1 aligns across 8 bases. J gave up 1 base and V 4 bases, and 11 bases lay outside the gene matches. The CDR3 spans 17 residues. From germline, CDR1 is SGHAT and CDR2 FQNNGV.

This clonotype was counted many times. The rearrangement uses TRBV3-1 and TRBJ1-6; D is unresolved. V lost 5 bases and J 5 bases, leaving 10 bases between the germline ends. The CDR3 has 14 residues. The V gene's germline CDR1 is LGHDT and CDR2 YNNKEL (reference sequence). CDR3 DNA sequence: TGTGCCAGCAGCGACAATTTTAATAATTCACCCCTCCACTTT. The encoded protein is CASSDNFNNSPLHF.

The chain links TRBV7-9 to TRBJ1-4; 9 bases align to TRBD1. The CDR3 contains 15 residues. In germline, CDR1 is SEHNR, CDR2 FQNEAQ (reference sequence). With V trimmed by 6 bases and J by 7 bases, 9 bases remained unmatched. For the CDR3, the DNA is TGTGCCAGCAGTCTAACCGGGACAGGGAGTGAAAAACTGTTTTTT. This encodes CASSLTGTGSEKLFF.

The chain combines TRBV2 with TRBJ2-3; D uncertain. Trimming pared 6 bases from V and 2 bases from J, leaving 15 bases between. The CDR3 consists of 15 residues. Looked up from germline, CDR1 is SNHLY and CDR2 is FYNNEI. The CDR3 protein is CASRIGSSTTDTQYF. The CDR3 bases are TGTGCCAGCAGAATTGGCTCCTCCACCACAGATACGCAGTATTTT.

The chain employs TRBV5-4 and TRBJ1-2, with D possibly being TRBD1 (6 bases). V was pared by 0 bases and J by 1 base, with 10 bases between. The CDR3 runs 15 residues. The germline V gene has CDR1 SGHNT and CDR2 YYREEE (reference sequence). The CDR3 region has the DNA TGTGCCAGCAGCTTGGGGCAGGGGAGTAACTATGGCTACACCTTC. It encodes CASSLGQGSNYGYTF.

V usage is TRBV2 and J usage is TRBJ2-2; unclear D gene. The CDR3 extends over 15 amino acids. Germline CDR1 and CDR2: SNHLY and FYNNEI. The V gene lost 4 bases and the J gene lost 3 bases, with 12 bases spanning the gap. DNA for the CDR3: TGTGCCAGCAGTGTAGAAAACACCTACACCGGGGAGCTGTTTTTT. This sequence encodes CASSVENTYTGELFF.

Many counts were recorded for this clonotype. The CDR3 DNA follows: TGCAGTGCTAGTTCAGACTACTACGAGCAGTACTTC. It codes for CSASSDYYEQYF. This chain uses TRBV20-1 with TRBJ2-7; TRBD2 is a possible D gene (5 bases). V was shortened by 3 bases and J by 3 bases, with 9 bases between the two germline ends. CDR1 is DFQATT and CDR2 is SNEGSKA in the germline V gene (reference sequence). The CDR3 is 12 residues long.

This clonotype has just one count. V is TRBV12-3 or TRBV12-4 and J is TRBJ2-1; D is possibly TRBD1 or TRBD2 (5 bases each). V gave up 1 base and J gave up 1 base, with 14 bases separating them. The CDR3 is 17 amino acids. The CDR3 spells CASSLGRGDESYNEQFF. The CDR3 DNA reads as TGTGCCAGCAGTTTAGGCCGGGGCGACGAATCCTACAATGAGCAGTTCTTC.

This clonotype was recorded at least ten times. The chain recombines TRBV28 with TRBJ2-5; TRBD1 might be the D (6 bases). Germline V gives CDR1 MDHEN, CDR2 SYDVKM. V was clipped by 10 bases and J by 5 bases, with 14 bases between them. The CDR3 is 12 residues long. This CDR3 reads CATRQQGETQYF. The CDR3 nucleotides read TGTGCCACCCGACAGCAGGGGGAGACCCAGTACTTC.

V and J are TRBV5-1 and TRBJ1-2, with TRBD1 as a possible D gene (5 bases). The CDR3 has 13 residues. Germline CDR1 is SGHRS and CDR2 is YFSETQ. V was trimmed by 5 bases and J by 6 bases, leaving 14 bases between them. The DNA for the CDR3 is TGCGCCAGCAGTTTGAGGGGCGGAAATGGCTACACCTTC. Its protein is CASSLRGGNGYTF.